This T cell receptor (beta chain) was documented in a study of graft-versus-host responses after intestinal transplantation. CDR3 length: 17 residues. Germline CDR1 is MRHNA and CDR2 is SNTAGT. With 5 bases clipped from V and 6 bases from J, the junction kept 17 bases outside the gene matches. Study-wide findings and caveats: GvH clones appeared in recipient marrow, some first in ileum or blood.

Here immunoSEQ multiplex PCR was the method, and the copy in TCRdb shows in-frame clones only, minus some. The sample has approximately 90,000 clones, roughly 91% seen once; the top ten hold about 2%. As to this clone: Its antigen is unidentified.

The TCR was taken from a human donor who received an intestinal transplant. The sequenced sample was unstimulated CD8+ T cells sorted from spleen or lymph node cells, obtained before intestinal transplant. The chain couples TRBV6-4 to TRBJ2-7; 9 nucleotides align to TRBD1. CDR3 loop: CASSKSLCNRQGGEQYF. The CDR3 nucleotides read TGTGCCAGCAGTAAGTCTTTATGTAATAGACAGGGGGGCGAGCAGTACTTC.